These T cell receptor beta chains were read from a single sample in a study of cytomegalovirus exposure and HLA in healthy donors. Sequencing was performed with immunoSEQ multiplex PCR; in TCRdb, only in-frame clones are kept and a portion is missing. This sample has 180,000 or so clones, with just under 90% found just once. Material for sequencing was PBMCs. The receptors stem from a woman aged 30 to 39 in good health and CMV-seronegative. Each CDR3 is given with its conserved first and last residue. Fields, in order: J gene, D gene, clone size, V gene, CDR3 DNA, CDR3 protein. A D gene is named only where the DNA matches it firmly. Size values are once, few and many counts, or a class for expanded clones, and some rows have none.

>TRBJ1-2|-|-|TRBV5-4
TGTGCCAGCAGCTCAGAAAACTATGGCTACACCTTC
CASSSENYGYTF
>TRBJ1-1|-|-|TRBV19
TGTGCCAGTAGTGAACAGGGCTCTGAAGCTTTCTTT
CASSEQGSEAFF
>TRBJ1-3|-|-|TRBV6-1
TGTGCCAGCAGACAGGGTCTGGGGGGAAACACCATATATTTT
CASRQGLGGNTIYF
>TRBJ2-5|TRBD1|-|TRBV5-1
TGCGCCAGCAGCGACGGGACAGCCTACCAAGAGACCCAGTACTTC
CASSDGTAYQETQYF
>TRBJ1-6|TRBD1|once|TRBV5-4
TGTGCCAGCAGATCCGGGACAGGGTTTTCACCCCTCCACTTT
CASRSGTGFSPLHF
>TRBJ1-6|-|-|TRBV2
TGTGCCACCCAGGGATTTCCTACCTATAATTCACCCCTCCACTTT
CATQGFPTYNSPLHF
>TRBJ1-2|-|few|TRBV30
TGTGCCCTATCCCCTCAGCGGGGGGCCTATGGCTACACCTTC
CALSPQRGAYGYTF
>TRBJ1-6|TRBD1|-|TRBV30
TGTGCCTGGAGTGGGACAGGGGAGAATTCACCCCTCCACTTT
CAWSGTGENSPLHF
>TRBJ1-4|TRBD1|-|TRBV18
TGTGCCAGCTCACCGCCGACAGGGGGCAATGAAAAACTGTTTTTT
CASSPPTGGNEKLFF
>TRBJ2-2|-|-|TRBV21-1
TGTGCCAGCAGCAAAGTACGGTGTAGCACCGGGGAGCTGTTTTTT
CASSKVRCSTGELFF
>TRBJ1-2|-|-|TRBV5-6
TGTGCCAGCAGCTTGCCGGGAATTCCGTATGGCTACACCTTC
CASSLPGIPYGYTF
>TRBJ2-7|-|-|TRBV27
TGTGCCAGCAGTACAACCATAGGACAGTCCTACGAGCAGTACTTC
CASSTTIGQSYEQYF
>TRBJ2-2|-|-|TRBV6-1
TGTGCCAGTCAGGGCCCCCCTGATACAGAGCTGTTTTTT
CASQGPPDTELFF
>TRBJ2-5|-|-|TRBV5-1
TGCGCCAGCAGCGAGGACAGCGAAGAGACCCAGTACTTC
CASSEDSEETQYF
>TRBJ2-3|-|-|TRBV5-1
TGCGCCAGCAGCTTGGCCGACATGATAAACACAGATACGCAGTATTTT
CASSLADMINTDTQYF
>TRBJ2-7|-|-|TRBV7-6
TGTGCCAGCAGCTTACCGGCCTACGAGCAGTACTTC
CASSLPAYEQYF
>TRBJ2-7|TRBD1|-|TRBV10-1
TGCGCCAGCAGCCGGGACAGGGGGCCCTACGAGCAGTACTTC
CASSRDRGPYEQYF
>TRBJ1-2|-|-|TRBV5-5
TGTGCCAGCAGCTTGGATGTGGGACACCTTTATGGCTACACCTTC
CASSLDVGHLYGYTF
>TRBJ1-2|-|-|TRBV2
TGTGCCAGCAGTGAACCAGGGCTTAGGTATGGCTACACCTTC
CASSEPGLRYGYTF
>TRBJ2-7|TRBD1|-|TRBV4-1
TGCGCCAGCAGCACCTACCGGGACAGGGACTACGAGCAGTACTTC
CASSTYRDRDYEQYF
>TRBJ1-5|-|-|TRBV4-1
TGCGCCAGCAGCCAAGATCGGGAGGACTATAGCAATCAGCCCCAGCATTTT
CASSQDREDYSNQPQHF
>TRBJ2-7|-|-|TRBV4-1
TGCGCCAGCAGCCGAACTCAAACCTACGAGCAGTACTTC
CASSRTQTYEQYF
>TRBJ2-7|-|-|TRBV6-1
TGTGCCAGCAGTGAAACAGGTATCTACGAGCAGTACTTC
CASSETGIYEQYF
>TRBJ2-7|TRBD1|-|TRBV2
TGTGCCAGCGGGGGGACAGGGTATACCGAGCAGTACTTC
CASGGTGYTEQYF
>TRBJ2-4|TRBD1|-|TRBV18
TGTGCCAGCTCACCAGCCCAGGGGGCAAACATTCAGTACTTC
CASSPAQGANIQYF
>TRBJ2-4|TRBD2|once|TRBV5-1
TGCGCCAGCAGCCCGGACCCCCTAGCGGGGGGGGCCAAAAACATTCAGTACTTC
CASSPDPLAGGAKNIQYF
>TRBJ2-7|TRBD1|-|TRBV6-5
TGTGCCAGCAGAGTACAGGGGCCCGGCTCCTACGAGCAGTACTTC
CASRVQGPGSYEQYF
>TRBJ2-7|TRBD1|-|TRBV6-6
TGTGCCAGCAGTTACGGCTCGACAGGGTCAGAGCAGTACTTC
CASSYGSTGSEQYF
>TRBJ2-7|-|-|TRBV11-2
TGTGCCAGCAGCTCCCTCGCGGGGGCGCAGGAGCAGTACTTC
CASSSLAGAQEQYF
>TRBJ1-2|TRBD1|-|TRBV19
TGTGCCACAACGATGACAGGGTTGGATGGCTACACCTTC
CATTMTGLDGYTF
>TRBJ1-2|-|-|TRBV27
TGTGCCAGCAGTTTTCGGGGTTCGAGGAGCTACACCTTC
CASSFRGSRSYTF
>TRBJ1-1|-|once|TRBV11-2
TGTGCCAGCAGCTTAGCCGGGGGGGACACTGAAGCTTTCTTT
CASSLAGGDTEAFF
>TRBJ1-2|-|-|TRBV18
TGTGCCAGCTCACCAGGCACAGACTATGGCTACACCTTC
CASSPGTDYGYTF
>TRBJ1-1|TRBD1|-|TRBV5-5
TGTGCCAGCAGCCCGAGGGGGCGGGAGGGAACTGAAGCTTTCTTT
CASSPRGREGTEAFF
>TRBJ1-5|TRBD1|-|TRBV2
TGTGCCAGCAGTGAATTCTTGGGACAGGCTAGTCCCCAGCATTTT
CASSEFLGQASPQHF
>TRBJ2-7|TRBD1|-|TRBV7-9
TGTGCCAGCAGCTTAGCGTTATCCGGGACAGGGTTCTACGAGCAGTACTTC
CASSLALSGTGFYEQYF
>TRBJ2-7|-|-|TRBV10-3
TGTGCCATCACCGAGGGGATTGGGGGGTTCTACGAGCAGTACTTC
CAITEGIGGFYEQYF
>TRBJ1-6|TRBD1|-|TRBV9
TGTGCCAGCAGCGTAGGTATTAGGGGGCGAGGATCACCCCTCCACTTT
CASSVGIRGRGSPLHF
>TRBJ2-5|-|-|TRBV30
TGTGCCTGGAGTCCCGGAGAGACCCAGTACTTC
CAWSPGETQYF
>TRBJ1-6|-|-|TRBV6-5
TGTGCCAGCAGTTATTCCATCGGAGCCCCCTCGGGCCTCCACTTT
CASSYSIGAPSGLHF
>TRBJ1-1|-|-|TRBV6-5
TGTGCCAGCAGTTTGCAGGCTACTGGGACTGAAGCTTTCTTT
CASSLQATGTEAFF
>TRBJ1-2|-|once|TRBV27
TGTGCCAGCAGTCCACTGGGAGCTAACTATGGCTACACCTTC
CASSPLGANYGYTF
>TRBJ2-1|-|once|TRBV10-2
TGCGCCAGCAGTGAGGCGACTGAGTCCCCCTACAATGAGCAGTTCTTC
CASSEATESPYNEQFF
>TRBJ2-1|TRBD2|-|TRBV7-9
TGTGCCAGCAGCCATAAGGAGAGCGGGGGGGACTACAATGAGCAGTTCTTC
CASSHKESGGDYNEQFF
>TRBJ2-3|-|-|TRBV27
TGTGCCAGCAGTTTCCAGGCTTGGTCAAACTGGTATTTT
CASSFQAWSNWYF
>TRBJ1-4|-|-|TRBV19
TGTGCCAGTACGCAAACTGAACGTAATGAAAAACTGTTTTTT
CASTQTERNEKLFF
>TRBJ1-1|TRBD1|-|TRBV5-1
TGCGCCAGCAGCCTGGGGTGGGGGACAGGTGGCTCTGAAGCTTTCTTT
CASSLGWGTGGSEAFF
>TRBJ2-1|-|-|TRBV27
TGTGCCAGCCGAAAGGGGGGGCATAGGTACAATGAGCAGTTCTTC
CASRKGGHRYNEQFF